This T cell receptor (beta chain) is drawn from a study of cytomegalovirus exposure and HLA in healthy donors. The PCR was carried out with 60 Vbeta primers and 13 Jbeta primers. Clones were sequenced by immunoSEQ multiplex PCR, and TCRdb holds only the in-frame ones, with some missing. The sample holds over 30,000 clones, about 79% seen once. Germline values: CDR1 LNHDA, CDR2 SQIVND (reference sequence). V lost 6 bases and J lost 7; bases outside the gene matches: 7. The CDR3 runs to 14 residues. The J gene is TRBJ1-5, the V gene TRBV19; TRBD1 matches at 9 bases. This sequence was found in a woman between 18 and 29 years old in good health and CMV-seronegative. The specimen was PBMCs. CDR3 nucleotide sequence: TGTGCCAGTAGCCAGACAGGGGGAAGGCAGCCCCAGCATTTT. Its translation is CASSQTGGRQPQHF.